What follows are 12 T cell receptor beta chains derived from one specimen sequenced in a study of vaccination effects on CD4 cells after COVID-19. ViraFEST used viral peptide pools to expand antigen-specific CD4+ T cells before sequencing. Isolation of CD4+ T cells took place after 10 days of culture. None of these healthy vaccinees had been infected with SARS-CoV-2 before vaccination. Their cognate antigens are unknown. TCRdb's copy holds only in-frame clones and misses some; the assay was immunoSEQ multiplex PCR. Here the sample spans 65,000 to 90,000 clones, 65% to 80% being singletons. The specimen comprised CD4+ T cells from PBMCs cultured with HCoV-NL63 spike peptides, sampled before COVID-19 vaccination. These receptor sequences come from a human donor who received a COVID-19 vaccine.

This clone has a single count. The V and J genes are TRBV24-1 and TRBJ1-2, with D uncertain. Trimming stripped 2 bases from V and 1 base from J, with 7 bases between. Germline V gene lookup returns CDR1 KGHDR and CDR2 SFDVKD. The CDR3 sequence is 14 residues long. The DNA of the CDR3 is TGTGCCACCAGTGATTCTTCCGTTAACTATGGCTACACCTTC. This codes for CATSDSSVNYGYTF.

The chain uses TRBV6-1 and TRBJ1-1; the D is unclear. The CDR3 totals 15 residues. Trimming cost V 2 bases and J 1 base, with 11 bases left between them. Germline assignment: CDR1 MNHNS and CDR2 SASEGT. The CDR3: CASSESRRTNTEAFF. DNA of the CDR3: TGTGCCAGCAGTGAATCGAGACGGACGAACACTGAAGCTTTCTTT.

This clone was found a few times. J is TRBJ1-5 and V is TRBV12-5; D ambiguous. The CDR3 length is 19 residues. Germline CDR1 is LGHNT and CDR2 is FRNRAP. Deletions cut 0 bases from V and 3 bases from J, with 21 bases between. The CDR3 here is CASGLVLSIGLTFNQPQHF. As DNA, the CDR3 is TGTGCTAGTGGTTTGGTTCTGTCCATCGGCCTTACCTTCAATCAGCCCCAGCATTTT.

CDR3 nucleotides: TGCGCCAGCAGTAACAAGGCCGACACAGATACGCAGTATTTT. It codes for CASSNKADTDTQYF. The gene calls are TRBV5-1 and TRBJ2-3; no clear D. The V end was cut by 5 bases, the J end by 2 bases, with 12 bases between. Germline CDR1 reads SGHRS; CDR2 reads YFSETQ. The CDR3 is 14 residues long. Complete variable domain (other parts from reference TRBV5-1 and TRBJ2-3): KAGVTQTPRYLIKTRGQQVTLSCSPISGHRSVSWYQQTPGQGLQFLFEYFSETQRNKGNFPGRFSGRQFSNSRSEMNVSTLELGDSALYLCASSNKADTDTQYFGPGTRLTVL.

In regard to this clone: Germline and junction disagree at one end, which may indicate a read error. The rearrangement uses TRBV27 and TRBJ2-2, with 7 bases aligning to TRBD1. Germline CDR1 is MNHEY and CDR2 is SMNVEV (reference sequence). The CDR3 has 15 residues. The CDR3 spells CASSLQSGQVTPTLF. CDR3 nucleotides: TGTGCCAGCAGTTTGCAGTCAGGACAGGTGACACCTACCCTTTTT.

This clone was seen a handful of times. This chain uses TRBV24-1 with TRBJ1-5; no definite D call. The V end lost 9 bases, the J end lost 0 bases, and 5 bases lay between the germline ends. CDR3 length equals 12 residues. CDR1 is KGHDR and CDR2 is SFDVKD in the germline V gene. The DNA of the CDR3 is TGTGCCACCGGGAGTAGCAATCAGCCCCAGCATTTT. As protein: CATGSSNQPQHF.

This chain connects TRBV6-5 to TRBJ1-5, with D unclear. CDR1 and CDR2 (germline): MNHEY, SVGAGI. Between the trimmed V and J ends, which lost 2 bases and 4 bases, there was a span of 12 bases. The length of the CDR3 is 15 residues. The CDR3, as DNA: TGTGCCAGCAGTTACGGAGGGCAAGGAAATCAGCCCCAGCATTTT. Its translation is CASSYGGQGNQPQHF.

The V gene is TRBV2, the J gene TRBJ1-6, with a tentative D call TRBD1 (5 bases). The CDR3 contains 12 residues. Germline-derived CDR1 and CDR2 are SNHLY and FYNNEI. V lost 9 bases to trimming and J lost 7 bases, with 10 bases between them. This CDR3 is CASTGGNSPLHF. The CDR3 coding sequence is TGTGCCAGTACAGGAGGAAATTCACCCCTCCACTTT.

The chain has TRBV11-2 and TRBJ1-1, with TRBD1 matching over 9 bases. With 5 bases clipped from V and 3 bases from J, the junction kept 7 bases outside the gene matches. The CDR3 consists of 15 residues. Germline V lookup: CDR1 SGHAT, CDR2 FQNNGV. As DNA, the CDR3 is TGTGCCAGCAGCCCGGGGACAGGGAGGGACACTGAAGCTTTCTTT. It yields the protein CASSPGTGRDTEAFF.

This clone was seen only once. The chain combines TRBV27 with TRBJ1-1, with unresolved D. CDR1 is MNHEY and CDR2 is SMNVEV in the germline V gene (reference sequence). Trimming shortened V by 1 base and J by 5 bases, and 11 bases separated the two germline ends. The CDR3 length is 14 residues. CDR3 nucleotide sequence: TGTGCCAGCAGTTTATTCGGGGTAGGGACTGAAGCTTTCTTT. Amino acid sequence: CASSLFGVGTEAFF.

The rearrangement links TRBV3-1 (or the pseudogene TRBV3-2) to TRBJ2-5, with 10 positions matching TRBD2. The CDR3 contains 17 residues. The trim removed 0 bases at V and 5 bases at J, leaving 9 bases unmatched. Germline V gene sequence: CDR1 LGHDT, CDR2 YNNKEL (reference sequence). CDR3 in amino acids: CASSQEGSGGAGETQYF. CDR3 nucleotides: TGTGCCAGCAGCCAAGAGGGCAGCGGGGGGGCCGGGGAGACCCAGTACTTC.

The chain links TRBV24-1 to TRBJ2-1; 8 positions match TRBD1. CDR3 length equals 16 residues. With 1 base clipped from V and 4 bases from J, the junction kept 5 bases outside the gene matches. CDR1 is KGHDR and CDR2 is SFDVKD in the germline V gene. CDR3 loop: CATSDFQGAIYNEQFF. CDR3 DNA sequence: TGTGCCACCAGTGATTTCCAGGGGGCGATTTACAATGAGCAGTTCTTC.